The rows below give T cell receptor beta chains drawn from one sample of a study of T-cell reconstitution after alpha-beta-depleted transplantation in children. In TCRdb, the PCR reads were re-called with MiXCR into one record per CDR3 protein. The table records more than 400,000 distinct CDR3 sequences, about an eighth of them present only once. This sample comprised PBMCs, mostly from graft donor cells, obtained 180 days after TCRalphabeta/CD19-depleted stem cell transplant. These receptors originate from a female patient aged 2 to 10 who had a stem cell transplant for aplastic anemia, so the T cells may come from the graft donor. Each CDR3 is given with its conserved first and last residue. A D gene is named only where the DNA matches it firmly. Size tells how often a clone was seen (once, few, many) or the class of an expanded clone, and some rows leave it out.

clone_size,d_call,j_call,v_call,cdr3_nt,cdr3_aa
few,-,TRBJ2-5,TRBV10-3,TGTGCCATCAGCTCGACGGCGGAGGAGACCCAGTACTTC,CAISSTAEETQYF
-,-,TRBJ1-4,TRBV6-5,TGTGCCAGCAGTTACTCGGCGACTTCAACTAATGAAAAACTGTTTTTT,CASSYSATSTNEKLFF
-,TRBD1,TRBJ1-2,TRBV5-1,TGCGCCAGCAGCTTGGATGGACAGGGAGTAGACTACACCTTC,CASSLDGQGVDYTF
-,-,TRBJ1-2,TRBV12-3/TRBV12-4,TGTGCCAGCAGGGACGACAGAAACTATGGCTACACCTTC,CASRDDRNYGYTF
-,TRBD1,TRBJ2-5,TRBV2,TGTGCCAGCGGGACAGGGTTGTTAGAGACCCAGTACTTC,CASGTGLLETQYF
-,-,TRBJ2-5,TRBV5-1,TGCGCCAGCAGCAGACGCCAAGAGACCCAGTACTTC,CASSRRQETQYF
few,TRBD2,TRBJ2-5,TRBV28,TGTGCCAGCAGTGGTAGACTAGCGGGGCCCCAAGAGACCCAGTACTTC,CASSGRLAGPQETQYF
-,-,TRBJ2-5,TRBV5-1,TGCGCCAGCAGCCCGCAGTTTGTAGGGGAGACCCAGTACTTC,CASSPQFVGETQYF
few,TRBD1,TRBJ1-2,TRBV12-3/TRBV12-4,TGTGCCAGCAGTATCTCCCTCCAGGGGGCGCATGGCTACACCTTC,CASSISLQGAHGYTF
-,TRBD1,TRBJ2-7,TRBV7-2,TGTGCCAGCAGCTTAGCGGGACAGGGGGCTACCTACGAGCAGTACTTC,CASSLAGQGATYEQYF
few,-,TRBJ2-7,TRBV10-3,TGTGCCATCAGACAGAGCTACGAGCAGTACTTC,CAIRQSYEQYF
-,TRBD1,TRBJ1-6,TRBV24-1,TGTGCCACCAGTGCCCGGACAGGGTGGACTAATTCACCCCTCCACTTT,CATSARTGWTNSPLHF
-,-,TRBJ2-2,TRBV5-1,TGCGCCAGCAGCTTGCAAGGACAGAACACCGGGGAGCTGTTTTTT,CASSLQGQNTGELFF
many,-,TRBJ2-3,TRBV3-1,TGTGCCAGCAGGCCGAGCCTGACAAGCACAGATACGCAGTATTTT,CASRPSLTSTDTQYF
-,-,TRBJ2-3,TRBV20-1,TGCAGTGCTAGGTCGGACATCTACACAGATACGCAGTATTTT,CSARSDIYTDTQYF
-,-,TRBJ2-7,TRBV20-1,TGCAGTGCTAGATTGGCCAGGGCTGGCTCCTACGAGCAGTACTTC,CSARLARAGSYEQYF
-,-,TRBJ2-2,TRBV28,TGTGCCAGCAGTATGGACACCACTTCGAACACCGGGGAGCTGTTTTTT,CASSMDTTSNTGELFF
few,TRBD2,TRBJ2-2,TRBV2,TGTGCCAGCAGCCCGACTAGCGGTTCCACCGGGGAGCTGTTTTTT,CASSPTSGSTGELFF
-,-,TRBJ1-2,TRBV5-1,TGCGCCAGCAGCTTTAATCTAATACCGGGACAACGACATCTCTACACCTTC,CASSFNLIPGQRHLYTF
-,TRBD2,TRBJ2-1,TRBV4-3,TGCGCCAGCAGCCAGGGGGTGAGGACTAGCGGGAGCCTCGAGGATGAGCAGTTCTTC,CASSQGVRTSGSLEDEQFF
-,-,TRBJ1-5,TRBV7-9,TGTGCCAGCAGCTTAGAACGACAGTACAATCAGCCCCAGCATTTT,CASSLERQYNQPQHF
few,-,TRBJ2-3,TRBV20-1,TGCAGTGTCTTACGGCCCAAAACGACTTCAGATACGCAGTATTTT,CSVLRPKTTSDTQYF
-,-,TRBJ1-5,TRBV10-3,TGTGCCATCCCCCGGACAGAGTATAGCAATCAGCCCCAGCATTTT,CAIPRTEYSNQPQHF
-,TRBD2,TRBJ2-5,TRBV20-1,TGCAGTGCTCAGACGCTAACGGGGGGAGTAAGAGAGACCCAGTACTTC,CSAQTLTGGVRETQYF
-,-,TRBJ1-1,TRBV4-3,TGCGCCAGCAGCCAAGGGGAGGGGAGGTTTGACACTGAAGCTTTCTTT,CASSQGEGRFDTEAFF
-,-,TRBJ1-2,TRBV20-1,TGCAGTGCTCTACAGTTGCCCTATGGCTACACCTTC,CSALQLPYGYTF
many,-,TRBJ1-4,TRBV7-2,TGTGCCAGCAGCTTAGTTGGACCAGGTCGGGCCGGGGAAAAACTGTTTTTT,CASSLVGPGRAGEKLFF